These 13 T cell receptor beta chains share one sample of origin, sequenced in a study of graft-versus-host responses after intestinal transplantation. This table comes from immunoSEQ multiplex PCR, and its TCRdb copy is limited to in-frame clones, with some not included. The repertoire includes 38,000 or so clones, about 95% of them detected once, and 0.5% to 0.55% sits in the top ten. These receptors have no identified antigens. The material was unstimulated CD8+ T cells sorted from spleen or lymph node cells, obtained before transplant. Every receptor here comes from a human donor who was the organ donor for an intestinal transplant.

The table lists this clone with a count of one. Other DNA sequences in the sample encode the same CDR3. The chain has TRBV27 and TRBJ2-1; 15 nucleotides match TRBD2. CDR1 MNHEY and CDR2 SMNVEV come from the germline V gene (reference sequence). CDR3 length: 17 residues. V lost 5 bases to trimming and J lost 10 bases; unmatched junction nucleotides: 12. The CDR3 DNA follows: TGTGCCAGCAGTCCGTGGACTAGCGGGGGGGTTCTGGGGGAGCAGTTCTTC. Protein product: CASSPWTSGGVLGEQFF.

V is TRBV7-9 and J is TRBJ2-2, with 9 bases aligning to TRBD1. J gave up 2 bases and V 5 bases, and 3 bases lay outside the gene matches. This CDR3 is built from 15 residues. From germline, CDR1 is SEHNR and CDR2 FQNEAQ (reference sequence). CDR3 nucleotide sequence: TGTGCCAGCAGCACGACAGGGGGAAACACCGGGGAGCTGTTTTTT. It specifies CASSTTGGNTGELFF.

The rearrangement links TRBV5-1 to TRBJ2-7; D is possibly TRBD1 or TRBD2 (5 bases each). V lost 0 bases and J 6 bases, leaving 7 bases between the germline ends. CDR3 length: 12 amino acids. CDR1 and CDR2 (germline): SGHRS, YFSETQ. The CDR3: CASSLAGGEQYF. In nucleotides, the CDR3 is TGCGCCAGCAGCTTGGCTGGGGGCGAGCAGTACTTC.

The chain links TRBV27 to TRBJ1-1; a weak D match, TRBD1 (6 bases). The CDR3 sequence is 15 residues long. Trimming took off 1 base at V and 3 bases at J, with 12 bases between the two ends. The germline gives CDR1 MNHEY, CDR2 SMNVEV (reference sequence). The CDR3 DNA reads as TGTGCCAGCAGTTTATGGGGAGGGGGATACACTGAAGCTTTCTTT. Protein sequence: CASSLWGGGYTEAFF.

J is TRBJ2-1 and V is TRBV2; D is ambiguous. The CDR3 covers 15 residues. Germline V CDR1 and CDR2: SNHLY, FYNNEI. V was cut by 7 bases and J by 3 bases, with 16 bases left in between. CDR3: CASTDYSSYYNEQFF. CDR3 DNA sequence: TGTGCCAGCACGGATTACTCGAGTTACTACAATGAGCAGTTCTTC.

V usage is TRBV11-1 and J usage is TRBJ2-2; TRBD2 is a possible D gene (5 bases). The CDR3 totals 17 residues. Germline lookup yields CDR1 SGHAT and CDR2 FQDESV (reference sequence). The V end lost 4 bases, the J end lost 6 bases, and 21 bases lay between the germline ends. The CDR3 loop is CASSSDTLEGLSGELFF. The CDR3 DNA follows: TGTGCCAGCAGCTCCGATACACTAGAAGGGCTGTCCGGGGAGCTGTTTTTT.

V is TRBV7-9 and J is TRBJ2-7; 7 nucleotides align to TRBD2. This CDR3 has 14 amino acids. Losses at the gene ends were 5 bases for V and 3 bases for J; bases not matched to a gene: 7. CDR1 and CDR2 (germline): SEHNR, FQNEAQ (reference sequence). The CDR3 here is CASSVAGVNYEQYF. In nucleotides, the CDR3 is TGTGCCAGCAGCGTCGCGGGGGTCAACTACGAGCAGTACTTC.

This chain uses TRBV9 with TRBJ2-5; D is tentatively TRBD1 or TRBD2 (5 bases each). Germline V lookup: CDR1 SGDLS, CDR2 YYNGEE. This CDR3 comprises 14 residues. Trimming left V 0 bases short and J 5 bases short, with 11 bases between. The CDR3 loop reads CASSVVPGSETQYF. Here the CDR3 DNA reads TGTGCCAGCAGCGTAGTACCAGGGAGCGAGACCCAGTACTTC.

This chain joins TRBV27 and TRBJ2-1; the match to TRBD1 covers 9 bases. The CDR3 is 16 amino acids. V lost 5 bases, J lost 7 bases, and 12 bases stayed unmatched. Germline assignment: CDR1 MNHEY and CDR2 SMNVEV (reference sequence). CDR3 in DNA: TGTGCCAGCAGTCCCACAGGGGGCTATGAAGTTAATGAGCAGTTCTTC. Protein: CASSPTGGYEVNEQFF.

The chain joins TRBV10-1 to TRBJ1-2, with a weak D call TRBD1 (6 bases). Per the germline V gene, CDR1 is WNHNN and CDR2 is SYGVQD (reference sequence). The CDR3 loop spans 14 amino acids. Trimming stripped 7 bases from V and 4 bases from J, with 16 bases between. DNA of the CDR3: TGCGCCAGCAAAAGGGGGGCAAGATTCTATGGCTACACCTTC. Protein sequence: CASKRGARFYGYTF.

V gene TRBV15 combines with J gene TRBJ2-3; 16 bases match TRBD2. After removal of 5 bases from V and 6 bases from J, the junction contained 5 bases not matched to a gene. The CDR3 extends over 16 amino acids. Germline CDR1 reads LNHNV; CDR2 reads YYDKDF (reference sequence). CDR3 bases: TGTGCCACCAGCGCCGGGGGACTAGCGGGGGGGGATACGCAGTATTTT. Residues: CATSAGGLAGGDTQYF. Full variable domain (outside the CDR3, taken from reference TRBV15 and TRBJ2-3): DAMVIQNPRYQVTQFGKPVTLSCSQTLNHNVMYWYQQKSSQAPKLLFHYYDKDFNNEADTPDNFQSRRPNTSFCFLDIRSPGLGDTAMYLCATSAGGLAGGDTQYFGPGTRLTVL.

V gene TRBV28 combines with J gene TRBJ1-1; possibly TRBD1 for D (5 bases). The CDR3 covers 14 residues. Germline assignment: CDR1 MDHEN and CDR2 SYDVKM. V was shortened by 5 bases and J by 9 bases, with 19 bases between the two germline ends. CDR3 amino acids: CASSLLDTHAQAFF. The DNA for the CDR3 is TGTGCCAGCAGTCTTCTGGACACCCACGCCCAAGCTTTCTTT. Variable domain in full (rest from reference TRBV28 and TRBJ1-1): DVKVTQSSRYLVKRTGEKVFLECVQDMDHENMFWYRQDPGLGLRLIYFSYDVKMKEKGDIPEGYSVSREKKERFSLILESASTNQTSMYLCASSLLDTHAQAFFGQGTRLTVV.

The genes are TRBV7-9 and TRBJ1-5; TRBD1 matches 7 bases. This CDR3 contains 14 residues. With V trimmed by 3 bases and J by 2 bases, 1 base remained unmatched. Germline assignment: CDR1 SEHNR and CDR2 FQNEAQ (reference sequence). Here the CDR3 reads CASSFGQGNQPQHF. The CDR3 bases are TGTGCCAGCAGCTTTGGACAGGGCAATCAGCCCCAGCATTTT.